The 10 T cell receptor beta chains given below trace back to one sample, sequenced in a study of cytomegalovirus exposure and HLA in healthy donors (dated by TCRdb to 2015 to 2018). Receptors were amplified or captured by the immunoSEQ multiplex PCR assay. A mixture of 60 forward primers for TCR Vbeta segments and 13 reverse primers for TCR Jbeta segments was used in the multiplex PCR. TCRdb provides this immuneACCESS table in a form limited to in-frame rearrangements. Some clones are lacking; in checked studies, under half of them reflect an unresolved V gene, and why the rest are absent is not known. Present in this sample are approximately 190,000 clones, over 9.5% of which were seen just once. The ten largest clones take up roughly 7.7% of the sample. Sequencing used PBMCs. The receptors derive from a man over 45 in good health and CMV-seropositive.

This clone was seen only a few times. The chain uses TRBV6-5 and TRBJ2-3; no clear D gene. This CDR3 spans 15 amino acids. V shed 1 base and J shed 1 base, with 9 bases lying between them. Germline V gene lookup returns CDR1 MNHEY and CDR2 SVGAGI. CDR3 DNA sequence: TGTGCCAGCAGTTACTTTAGCTCCCGCACAGATACGCAGTATTTT. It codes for CASSYFSSRTDTQYF.

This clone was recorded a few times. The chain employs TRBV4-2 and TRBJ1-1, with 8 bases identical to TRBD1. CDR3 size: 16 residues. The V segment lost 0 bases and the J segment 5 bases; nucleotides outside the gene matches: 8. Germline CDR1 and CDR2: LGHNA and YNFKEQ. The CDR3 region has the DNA TGTGCCAGCAGCCAAGATTTGGCAGGGGGCAATACTGAAGCTTTCTTT. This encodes CASSQDLAGGNTEAFF.

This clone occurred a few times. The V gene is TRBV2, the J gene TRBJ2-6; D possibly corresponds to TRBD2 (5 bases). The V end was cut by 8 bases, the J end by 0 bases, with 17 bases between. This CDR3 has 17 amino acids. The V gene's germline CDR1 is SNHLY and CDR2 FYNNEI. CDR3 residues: CASCCPNGNSGANVLTF. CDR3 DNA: TGTGCCAGCTGCTGCCCAAACGGGAACTCTGGGGCCAACGTCCTGACTTTC.

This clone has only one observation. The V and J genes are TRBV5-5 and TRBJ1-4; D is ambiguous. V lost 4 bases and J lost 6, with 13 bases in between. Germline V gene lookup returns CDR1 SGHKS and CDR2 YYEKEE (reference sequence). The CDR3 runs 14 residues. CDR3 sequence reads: CASSGTGLDEKLFF. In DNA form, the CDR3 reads TGTGCCAGCAGCGGAACCGGCCTAGATGAAAAACTGTTTTTT.

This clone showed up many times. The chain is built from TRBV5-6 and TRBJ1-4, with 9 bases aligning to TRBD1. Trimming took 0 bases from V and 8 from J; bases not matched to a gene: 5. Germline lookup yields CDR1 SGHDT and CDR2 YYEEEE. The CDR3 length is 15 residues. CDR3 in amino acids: CASSLGTGVNEKLFF. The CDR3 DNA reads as TGTGCCAGCAGCTTGGGGACAGGGGTGAACGAAAAACTGTTTTTT.

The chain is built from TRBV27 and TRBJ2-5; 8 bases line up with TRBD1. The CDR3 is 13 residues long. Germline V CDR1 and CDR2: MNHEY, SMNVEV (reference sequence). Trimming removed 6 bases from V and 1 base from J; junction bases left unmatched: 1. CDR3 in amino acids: CASRDRVQETQYF. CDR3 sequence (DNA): TGTGCCAGCAGGGACAGGGTCCAAGAGACCCAGTACTTC.

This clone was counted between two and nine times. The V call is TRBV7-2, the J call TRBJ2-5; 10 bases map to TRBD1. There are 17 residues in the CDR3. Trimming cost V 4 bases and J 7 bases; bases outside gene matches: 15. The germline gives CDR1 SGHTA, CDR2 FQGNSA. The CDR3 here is CASSSWPGQGRKATQYF. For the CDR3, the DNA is TGTGCCAGCAGCTCCTGGCCGGGACAGGGGAGGAAGGCGACCCAGTACTTC.

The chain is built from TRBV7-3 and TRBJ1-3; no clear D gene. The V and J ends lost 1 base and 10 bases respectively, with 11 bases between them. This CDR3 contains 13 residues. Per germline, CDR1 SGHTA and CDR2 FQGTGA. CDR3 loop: CASSLMPRGTIYF. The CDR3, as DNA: TGTGCCAGCAGCTTAATGCCCCGAGGAACCATATATTTT.

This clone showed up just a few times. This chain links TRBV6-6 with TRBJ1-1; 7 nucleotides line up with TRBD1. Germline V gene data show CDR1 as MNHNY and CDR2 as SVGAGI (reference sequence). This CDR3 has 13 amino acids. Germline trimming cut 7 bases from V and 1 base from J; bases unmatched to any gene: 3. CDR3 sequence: CASKRTGNTEAFF. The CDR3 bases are TGTGCCAGCAAAAGGACAGGGAACACTGAAGCTTTCTTT.

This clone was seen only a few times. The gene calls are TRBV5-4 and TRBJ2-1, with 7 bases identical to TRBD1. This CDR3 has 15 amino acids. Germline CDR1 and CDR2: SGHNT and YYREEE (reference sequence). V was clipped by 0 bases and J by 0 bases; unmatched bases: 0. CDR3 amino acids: CASSLDRGSYNEQFF. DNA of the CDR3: TGTGCCAGCAGCTTGGACAGGGGCTCCTACAATGAGCAGTTCTTC.